A selection of T cell receptor beta chains follows, all from one sample in a study of blood T cells in healthy people across ages. TCRdb re-analysed the 5' RACE reads in MiXCR, keeping a single row per CDR3 protein. This sample has 1.5 million to 2 million distinct CDR3 sequences, with 28% found just once. Sequencing was performed on blood. Receptor source: a woman aged 25 to 39 in good health. CDR3s leave out the opening cysteine and the closing phenylalanine or tryptophan.

ASSQDQANSPLH	TRBV4-3	TRBJ1-6
ASSLAVVPLH	TRBV7-9	TRBJ1-6
ASSLGDEIEQY	TRBV7-6	TRBJ2-7
ASRESGQPQH	TRBV28	TRBJ1-5
SARDSREATDTQY	TRBV20-1	TRBJ2-3
ASSPGQGSRSGANVLT	TRBV7-9	TRBJ2-6
ASSLVWGIGTEAF	TRBV27	TRBJ1-1
ASSLTVLFNYGYT	TRBV7-2	TRBJ1-2
ASSPGQGAVSYGYT	TRBV18	TRBJ1-2
ASSLGLRTYEQY	TRBV28	TRBJ2-7
SVRRSGANVLT	TRBV29-1	TRBJ2-6
ATTRTDTYEQY	TRBV10-3	TRBJ2-7
SATSGARIDTQY	TRBV20-1	TRBJ2-3
ATSDPRQRVLTQY	TRBV24-1	TRBJ2-5
ASRQGRGYT	TRBV6-5	TRBJ1-2
SALGDPTDTQY	TRBV29-1	TRBJ2-3
ASSGPGQGNEKLF	TRBV21-1	TRBJ1-4
SVDTVESYEQY	TRBV29-1	TRBJ2-7
ATSGLADNEQF	TRBV24-1	TRBJ2-1
ASSLRDSNNEQF	TRBV5-1	TRBJ2-1
ASSEGLKSGGPGEQY	TRBV10-2	TRBJ2-7
ACSPGTTRHEQY	TRBV14	TRBJ2-5
ASSLVNTQGYGYT	TRBV7-9	TRBJ1-2
ASSSFRLTGITEAF	TRBV11-2	TRBJ1-1
ASSLVDGIAGADTQY	TRBV7-2	TRBJ2-3
ASSIGTGDYEQY	TRBV19	TRBJ2-7
SASTGLGEQY	TRBV20-1	.
AGTAGGTDTQY	TRBV11-2	TRBJ2-3
ASSFPGRDSNQPQH	TRBV12-3/TRBV12-4	TRBJ1-5
SAREDTVGELF	TRBV20-1	TRBJ2-2
ASSLGPVGKLF	TRBV7-9	TRBJ1-4
ASSPGQGGFQGLADYQETQY	TRBV12-3/TRBV12-4	TRBJ2-5
SVEEGGSTEAF	TRBV29-1	TRBJ1-1
ASSPGGTRGSEQY	TRBV7-9	TRBJ2-7
ASRPTGNTGELF	TRBV6-2/TRBV6-3	TRBJ2-2
ASNRELINSPLH	TRBV2	TRBJ1-6
ASSLRREANTIY	TRBV4-1	TRBJ1-3
ASSPRPTGISNQPQH	TRBV7-2	TRBJ1-5
ASSFPNAGAKGYT	TRBV5-1	TRBJ1-2
ASRWNRENSPLH	TRBV12-3/TRBV12-4	TRBJ1-6
ASSLRDLAGIGDEQY	TRBV11-2	.